The clone carrying this T cell receptor beta chain came up many times. Its target is not known. The data are from a study of immune heterogeneity within non-small cell lung tumors. Study at large: It was found that the tumors were several squamous cell carcinomas, under 13 non-squamous carcinomas and 1 not otherwise specified. Study-wide results and caveats: Site-unique high-frequency clones occurred alongside identical dominant CDR3 beta clonotypes that recurred across tumor sites within a patient. Individual patients' high-frequency T-cell receptor beta clonotypes were largely distinct from one another.

The authors amplified TCR beta CDR3 by multiplex PCR with 32 V and 13 J primers. TCRdb reprocessed the multiplex PCR reads via MiXCR and lists one record per CDR3 protein. The repertoire holds approximately 29,000 distinct CDR3 sequences, with more than 25% as singletons. Genomic DNA from bulk tumor acted as the template, and roughly 0.55 ug was loaded per sample. Biopsies, several per primary tumor and spaced far apart, were collected during surgery. Patients with untreated, newly diagnosed non-small cell lung cancer underwent curative surgery. V was clipped by 2 bases and J by 1 base, with 6 bases between them. The CDR3 has 14 amino acids. Per the germline V gene, CDR1 is MNHEY and CDR2 is SVGAGI.

The sample consisted of lung tumor tissue. The origin of this receptor is a man between 35 and 55 years old with non-small cell lung cancer. V gene TRBV6-5 combines with J gene TRBJ1-5, with TRBD1 as a possible D gene (5 bases). The CDR3 spells CASSYRGSNQPQHF. The CDR3 nucleotides read TGTGCCAGCAGTTACAGGGGAAGCAATCAGCCCCAGCATTTT.